The clone carrying this T cell receptor beta chain came up once. These data belong to a study of technical replicates of blood from a few donors. CDR3 size: 21 residues. Sequencing used immunoSEQ multiplex PCR; TCRdb keeps in-frame clones, though not all of them. This table holds about 84,000 clones, 93% found once. The receptor's source is a human donor in good health. The J gene is TRBJ1-5, the V gene TRBV21-1. TRBV21-1 is given as a pseudogene. Sequenced sample: T cells isolated from PBMCs. CDR3 in amino acids: CASSKVWGETNPRYSNQPQHF. CDR3 in DNA: TGTGCCAGCAGCAAGGTCTGGGGAGAGACCAACCCCCGGTATAGCAATCAGCCCCAGCATTTT.